The rows below give T cell receptor beta chains drawn from one sample of a study of shared clonotypes between healthy human individuals. Sequenced by immunoSEQ multiplex PCR; TCRdb stores in-frame clones only, minus some. The table has millions of clones, 85% to 95% seen once; the top ten hold approximately 0.13%. The specimen sequenced was naive CD4+ T cells sorted from blood. The receptors were sampled from a man aged 18 to 30 in good health. Each CDR3 is given without its conserved first and last residue. The order of the fields is CDR3 length, V gene, CDR3 protein.

CDR3 length: 12
V gene: TRBV19
CDR3 protein: ASSIQGGQGDQY

CDR3 length: 13
V gene: TRBV2
CDR3 protein: ASMRDTRFSYEQY

CDR3 length: 13
V gene: TRBV7-2
CDR3 protein: ASSLRLTSSYEQY

CDR3 length: 14
V gene: TRBV14
CDR3 protein: ASSQDGGSSYNEQF

CDR3 length: 13
V gene: TRBV9
CDR3 protein: ASSPGQGAFYEQY

CDR3 length: 12
V gene: TRBV12-5
CDR3 protein: ASAATQTGGTQY

CDR3 length: 12
V gene: TRBV2
CDR3 protein: ASSPSEANYGYT

CDR3 length: 11
V gene: TRBV28
CDR3 protein: ASSPEYQIEAF

CDR3 length: 14
V gene: TRBV4-2
CDR3 protein: ASSQDLAGLFNEQF

CDR3 length: 12
V gene: TRBV19
CDR3 protein: ASIIGGSSYEQY

CDR3 length: 13
V gene: TRBV7-9
CDR3 protein: ASSLSRSGRETQY

CDR3 length: 14
V gene: TRBV5-1
CDR3 protein: ASNPSGTSGSGTQY

CDR3 length: 12
V gene: TRBV18
CDR3 protein: ASSPRTESGSLI

CDR3 length: 12
V gene: TRBV25-1
CDR3 protein: ASSLEGREYEQY